This passage covers 18 T cell receptor beta chains from one sample sequenced in a study of blood T cell repertoires in COVID-19. Profiling relied on immunoSEQ multiplex PCR, and the TCRdb table lists in-frame clones only, not all of them. The sample yields 100,000 or so clones, more than 75% seen once. Specimen: peripheral blood. The receptors shown here come from a human donor in a cohort sampled during active COVID-19.

The chain uses TRBV4-3 and TRBJ1-4, with 10 bases that match TRBD1. The CDR3 runs to 13 residues. Unmatched junction bases numbered 4, after V lost 0 bases and J lost 15 bases. The germline CDR1 and CDR2 sequences are LGHNA and YSLEER. Here the CDR3 reads CASSQERGTGVFF. The CDR3 region has the DNA TGCGCCAGCAGCCAAGAAAGGGGGACAGGGGTGTTTTTT.

The J gene is TRBJ1-3, the V gene TRBV30; D gene unclear. CDR3 size: 13 residues. Germline V lookup: CDR1 GTSNPN, CDR2 SVGIG (reference sequence). Trimming removed 3 bases from V and 0 bases from J, with 6 bases in between. This CDR3 reads CAWSLSSGNTIYF. The CDR3 DNA is TGTGCCTGGAGCCTAAGCTCTGGAAACACCATATATTTT.

The chain uses TRBV2 and TRBJ1-5; no definite D call. This CDR3 spans 13 amino acids. Germline values: CDR1 SNHLY, CDR2 FYNNEI. V was clipped by 6 bases and J by 0 bases, with 6 bases between them. The CDR3 nucleotides read TGTGCCAGCAGGATCAGTAGCAATCAGCCCCAGCATTTT. Its translation is CASRISSNQPQHF.

This clone was counted a few times. The chain carries TRBV6-5 and TRBJ1-1, with 8 positions matching TRBD1. CDR3 length: 12 residues. Germline V gene sequence: CDR1 MNHEY, CDR2 SVGAGI. After removal of 8 bases from V and 4 bases from J, the junction contained 3 bases not matched to a gene. The CDR3 bases are TGTGCCAGCGGGACAGGACCCACTGAAGCTTTCTTT. This gives the protein CASGTGPTEAFF.

The V and J genes are TRBV27 and TRBJ1-1; the D gene is possibly TRBD1 (5 bases). V lost 6 bases, J lost 0 bases, and 14 bases lay in between. This CDR3 contains 15 residues. Per the germline V gene, CDR1 is MNHEY and CDR2 is SMNVEV (reference sequence). CDR3 protein: CASSPWTSVNTEAFF. CDR3 DNA sequence: TGTGCCAGCAGCCCTTGGACATCGGTGAACACTGAAGCTTTCTTT.

The rearrangement links TRBV4-2 to TRBJ1-5; no definite D call. Trimming pared 2 bases from V and 7 bases from J, leaving 15 bases between. Per the germline V gene, CDR1 is LGHNA and CDR2 is YNFKEQ. The CDR3 sequence is 15 residues long. CDR3 bases: TGTGCCAGCAGCCAAATAGTCCGGGAGGGCCAGCCCCAGCATTTT. Amino acids: CASSQIVREGQPQHF.

V and J are TRBV5-1 and TRBJ2-1; 12 bases map to TRBD2. CDR3 size: 18 residues. V lost 2 bases to trimming and J lost 8 bases; unmatched junction nucleotides: 14. Germline V gives CDR1 SGHRS, CDR2 YFSETQ. The CDR3 loop is CASSFLGLPSGGGYEQFF. CDR3 DNA: TGCGCCAGCAGCTTCTTAGGCCTCCCTAGCGGGGGGGGGTATGAGCAGTTCTTC.

The chain recombines TRBV3-1 (or the pseudogene TRBV3-2) with TRBJ2-5; 10 nucleotides line up with TRBD1. CDR3 length equals 14 residues. The V and J ends lost 5 bases and 5 bases, in that order; junction bases with no gene match: 5. In germline, CDR1 is LGHDT, CDR2 YNNKEL (reference sequence). This chain's CDR3 is CASSGDRGWETQYF. CDR3 bases: TGTGCCAGCAGCGGGGACAGGGGTTGGGAGACCCAGTACTTC.

The rearrangement joins TRBV5-1 to TRBJ1-3, with D possibly matching TRBD1 (5 bases). This CDR3 spans 15 amino acids. The germline gives CDR1 SGHRS, CDR2 YFSETQ. V was trimmed by 0 bases and J by 4 bases, leaving 11 bases between them. CDR3 loop: CASSLVAGPGNTIYF. CDR3 DNA sequence: TGCGCCAGCAGCTTGGTGGCGGGGCCCGGAAACACCATATATTTT.

This clone was detected once. V and J are TRBV5-1 and TRBJ1-3; D is ambiguous. CDR3 length equals 16 residues. Trimming shortened V by 0 bases and J by 0 bases, and 10 bases separated the two germline ends. In germline, CDR1 is SGHRS, CDR2 YFSETQ. CDR3 sequence reads: CASSLDGPASGNTIYF. The CDR3 nucleotides are TGCGCCAGCAGCTTGGACGGTCCCGCCTCTGGAAACACCATATATTTT.

CDR3 sequence (DNA): TGTGCCAGCAGCCTCCTACAGGGGGCCCCCGGGGAGCTGTTTTTT. It specifies CASSLLQGAPGELFF. This chain uses TRBV11-2 with TRBJ2-2; 9 bases align to TRBD1. Germline V gene sequence: CDR1 SGHAT, CDR2 FQNNGV. This CDR3 region has 15 residues. Trimming at V came to 5 bases and at J to 6 bases, leaving 7 bases not matched to a gene.

In its sample, this clone was seen once. The chain recombines TRBV7-2 with TRBJ2-5; 7 bases map to TRBD2. CDR1 and CDR2 from the germline V gene are SGHTA and FQGNSA. The CDR3 is 14 residues long. Trimming removed 6 bases from V and 5 bases from J; junction bases left unmatched: 9. For the CDR3, the DNA is TGTGCCAGCAGTTCCCGTTGGGGAGGGGAGACCCAGTACTTC. This sequence encodes CASSSRWGGETQYF.

V gene TRBV7-9 combines with J gene TRBJ1-1; D not certain. CDR1 is SEHNR and CDR2 is FQNEAQ in the germline V gene (reference sequence). This CDR3 has 15 residues. V was cut by 3 bases and J by 1 base, with 12 bases left in between. The CDR3 DNA sequence: TGTGCCAGCAGCTTGGGCGCAGCCGGGAACACTGAAGCTTTCTTT. Encoded protein: CASSLGAAGNTEAFF.

The chain uses TRBV7-3 and TRBJ2-1; the D gene is possibly TRBD2 (7 bases). The CDR3 runs to 14 residues. The V end was cut by 8 bases, the J end by 5 bases, with 16 bases between. In germline, CDR1 is SGHTA, CDR2 FQGTGA. CDR3 protein: CASGTGGINNEQFF. The CDR3 DNA reads as TGTGCCAGCGGCACGGGGGGCATTAACAATGAGCAGTTCTTC.

This sequence joins TRBV29-1 and TRBJ2-3; tentative D call: TRBD2 (5 bases). Trimming removed 0 bases from V and 4 bases from J, with 20 bases in between. This CDR3 has 17 residues. The germline CDR1 and CDR2 sequences are SQVTM and ANQGSEA. CDR3 sequence reads: CSVEDWSGFFGADTQYF. CDR3 bases: TGCAGCGTTGAAGATTGGTCGGGGTTTTTCGGCGCAGATACGCAGTATTTT.

The chain carries TRBV5-5 and TRBJ1-6, with a possible D match to TRBD1 (6 bases). This CDR3 is 16 amino acids long. V lost 0 bases to trimming and J lost 7 bases, with 14 bases between them. Germline V CDR1 and CDR2: SGHKS, YYEKEE (reference sequence). CDR3 sequence: CASSLDPRGENSPLHF. DNA for the CDR3: TGTGCCAGCAGCTTGGACCCCAGGGGTGAAAATTCACCCCTCCACTTT.

The chain employs TRBV3-1 (or the pseudogene TRBV3-2) and TRBJ1-1, with TRBD1 identical over 7 bases. Losses at the gene ends were 5 bases for V and 10 bases for J; bases not matched to a gene: 7. The CDR3 spans 12 residues. CDR1 is LGHDT and CDR2 is YNNKEL in the germline V gene (reference sequence). The CDR3 DNA sequence: TGTGCCAGCAGCGCGGAGACAGGGAGAGCTTTCTTT. It encodes CASSAETGRAFF.

The chain joins TRBV5-4 to TRBJ1-4, with D maybe TRBD1 (5 bases). Trimming took off 4 bases at V and 3 bases at J, with 13 bases between the two ends. Germline values: CDR1 SGHNT, CDR2 YYREEE (reference sequence). The CDR3 contains 15 residues. CDR3 nucleotides: TGTGCCAGCAGCCCCTCAGGGAGGGCTAATGAAAAACTGTTTTTT. This sequence encodes CASSPSGRANEKLFF.